Presented here are 20 T cell receptor beta chains from one specimen sequenced in a study of cytomegalovirus exposure and HLA in healthy donors. PCR employed 60 Vbeta and 13 Jbeta primers. Sequencing was performed with immunoSEQ multiplex PCR; in TCRdb, only in-frame clones are kept and a portion is missing. Of approximately 73,000 clones listed, 60% to 85% are singletons. Sequences were obtained from PBMCs. The receptors originated from a woman between 35 and 50 years old in good health and CMV-seropositive.

The rearrangement joins TRBV6-5 to TRBJ2-3, with TRBD1 identical over 7 bases. This CDR3 has 12 amino acids. J was trimmed by 6 bases and V by 4 bases; bases with no gene match: 1. The germline V gene encodes CDR1 MNHEY and CDR2 SVGAGI. The CDR3 loop is CASSSTGDTQYF. The CDR3, as DNA: TGTGCCAGCAGTTCGACAGGGGATACGCAGTATTTT.

The rearrangement links TRBV6-5 to TRBJ1-2; 7 bases map to TRBD1. The CDR3 spans 15 residues. V lost 3 bases to trimming and J lost 4 bases; unmatched junction nucleotides: 8. Per germline, CDR1 MNHEY and CDR2 SVGAGI. CDR3 coding DNA: TGTGCCAGCAGTTATTTGGGACAGCAAAGCTATGGCTACACCTTC. Residues: CASSYLGQQSYGYTF.

This clone was seen once. The gene calls are TRBV7-8 and TRBJ2-7; weak D call: TRBD1 (6 bases). The V end lost 4 bases, the J end lost 12 bases, and 25 bases lay between the germline ends. Germline V CDR1 and CDR2: SGHVS, FQNEAQ. The CDR3 sequence is 15 residues long. The CDR3 DNA reads as TGTGCCAGCAGCTCGGATTCCGGGACAAGGCGCGGGCGGTACTTC. It is translated as CASSSDSGTRRGRYF.

V usage is TRBV5-4 and J usage is TRBJ1-3, with 11 positions matching TRBD1. The germline V gene encodes CDR1 SGHNT and CDR2 YYREEE (reference sequence). Germline trimming cut 4 bases from V and 1 base from J; bases unmatched to any gene: 4. The CDR3 totals 16 residues. The chain's CDR3 is CASSAGQGVSGNTIYF. The DNA of the CDR3 is TGTGCCAGCAGCGCGGGACAGGGGGTTTCTGGAAACACCATATATTTT.

The chain links TRBV10-2 to TRBJ2-3; D ambiguous. This CDR3 has 13 residues. Germline CDR1 WSHSY, CDR2 SAAADI. V was clipped by 8 bases and J by 1 base, with 10 bases between them. CDR3 DNA: TGCGCCAGCCATAGCCCTCGCACAGATACGCAGTATTTT. Its protein product is CASHSPRTDTQYF.

The J gene is TRBJ1-1, the V gene TRBV5-1; 8 bases are a match to TRBD1. Germline trimming cut 1 base from V and 7 bases from J; bases unmatched to any gene: 9. The CDR3 sequence is 15 residues long. Germline values: CDR1 SGHRS, CDR2 YFSETQ. The CDR3 sequence: CASSLRTGGMGEAFF. The CDR3 DNA reads TGCGCCAGCAGCTTGCGAACAGGGGGAATGGGTGAAGCTTTCTTT.

The chain combines TRBV9 with TRBJ2-7; 10 bases agree with TRBD1. The ends lost 0 bases at V and 3 bases at J; junction bases unmatched: 6. The CDR3 loop spans 16 amino acids. CDR1 is SGDLS, CDR2 YYNGEE, per germline. Written as DNA, the CDR3 is TGTGCCAGCAGCGTAGGAGGGACAGGGGTACTCTACGAGCAGTACTTC. It specifies CASSVGGTGVLYEQYF.

V and J are TRBV10-1 and TRBJ2-7, with TRBD1 identical over 7 bases. The CDR3 length is 16 residues. Germline V lookup: CDR1 WNHNN, CDR2 SYGVQD (reference sequence). V shed 5 bases and J 7 bases; nucleotides not matched to a gene: 17. DNA of the CDR3: TGCGCCAGCAGTATTAAGGGACAGTACTACCTACTGGAGCAGTACTTC. Protein product: CASSIKGQYYLLEQYF.

This rearrangement joins TRBV30 to TRBJ1-1; weak D call: TRBD1 (6 bases). The germline V and J ends were trimmed by 5 bases and 0 bases, with 13 bases remaining between them. CDR1 and CDR2 (germline): GTSNPN, SVGIG (reference sequence). This CDR3 has 14 residues. In DNA form, the CDR3 reads TGTGCCTGGGGTCGACAGGTTATGAACACTGAAGCTTTCTTT. Amino acid sequence: CAWGRQVMNTEAFF.

The rearrangement joins TRBV14 to TRBJ1-1; perhaps TRBD1 as D (6 bases). Between the trimmed V and J ends, which lost 5 bases and 2 bases, there was a span of 18 bases. Looked up from germline, CDR1 is SGHDN and CDR2 is FVKESK. The CDR3 covers 16 residues. CDR3 sequence (DNA): TGTGCCAGCAGCACGATTTCCCTCAGGGGAAACACTGAAGCTTTCTTT. Translated: CASSTISLRGNTEAFF.

The chain is built from TRBV28 and TRBJ2-7; 12 nucleotides agree with TRBD2. This CDR3 is 22 amino acids long. Looked up from germline, CDR1 is MDHEN and CDR2 is SYDVKM. Trimming cost V 5 bases and J 2 bases; bases outside gene matches: 25. The CDR3 nucleotides read TGTGCCAGCAGTGGCGGCGACGGTTACCCCGGGACTAGCGGGCCAGAAACCTACGAGCAGTACTTC. Residues: CASSGGDGYPGTSGPETYEQYF.

The chain has TRBV6-6 and TRBJ1-5; D is uncertain. The CDR3 runs 14 residues. Trimming took off 0 bases at V and 1 base at J, with 4 bases between the two ends. CDR1 is MNHNY, CDR2 SVGAGI, per germline (reference sequence). The CDR3 DNA follows: TGTGCCAGCAGTTACTCGGGCAGCAATCAGCCCCAGCATTTT. This translates into CASSYSGSNQPQHF.

The chain recombines TRBV30 with TRBJ2-1; D unclear. The length of the CDR3 is 15 residues. Trimming stripped 4 bases from V and 2 bases from J, with 15 bases between. The germline V gene has CDR1 GTSNPN and CDR2 SVGIG (reference sequence). In nucleotides, the CDR3 is TGTGCCTGGAAAGTCGGCAACACAGCCTACAATGAGCAGTTCTTC. Its protein product is CAWKVGNTAYNEQFF.

The chain employs TRBV30 and TRBJ2-1; D might be TRBD2 (5 bases). Per germline, CDR1 GTSNPN and CDR2 SVGIG (reference sequence). CDR3 size: 11 residues. V was pared by 2 bases and J by 7 bases, with 6 bases between. The CDR3 DNA follows: TGTGCCTGGAGTAGAGGGAATGAGCAGTTCTTC. Protein product: CAWSRGNEQFF. Using reference TRBV30 and TRBJ2-1 for the parts outside the CDR3, the full variable domain is SQTIHQWPATLVQPVGSPLSLECTVEGTSNPNLYWYRQAAGRGLQLLFYSVGIGQISSEVPQNLSASRPQDRQFILSSKKLLLSDSGFYLCAWSRGNEQFFGPGTRLTVL.

This chain connects TRBV13 to TRBJ2-3; 9 positions match TRBD2. This CDR3 region has 16 residues. With 5 bases clipped from V and 0 bases from J, the junction kept 6 bases outside the gene matches. Germline-derived CDR1 and CDR2 are PRHDT and FYEKMQ (reference sequence). In nucleotides, the CDR3 is TGTGCCAGCAGCCCAGGGACTAGCTCAAGCACAGATACGCAGTATTTT. It encodes CASSPGTSSSTDTQYF.

This chain uses TRBV2 with TRBJ1-2; a weak D match, TRBD1 (5 bases). V was shortened by 11 bases and J by 8 bases, with 18 bases between the two germline ends. Germline V gives CDR1 SNHLY, CDR2 FYNNEI. The CDR3 consists of 12 residues. DNA for the CDR3: TGTGCCGGCTCGACAGAATTGAGCGGCTACACCTTC. Translation gives CAGSTELSGYTF.

This clone was detected only a few times. Germline is not matched at one junction end, which may reflect a read error. The chain carries TRBV5-5 and TRBJ1-5, with no clear D. The CDR3 covers 14 residues. Germline V gene data show CDR1 as SGHKS and CDR2 as YYEKEE (reference sequence). CDR3 nucleotide sequence: TGTGCCAGCAGCTGGGCCCCCGAGGGCCAGCCCCAGAATTTT. Its protein is CASSWAPEGQPQNF.

The chain links TRBV4-1 to TRBJ2-5, with 12 positions matching TRBD1. Germline-derived CDR1 and CDR2 are MGHRA and YSYEKL. The CDR3 has 16 amino acids. V lost 1 base and J lost 4; bases outside the gene matches: 4. The CDR3 is CASSQGGQGAGETQYF. The CDR3, as DNA: TGCGCCAGCAGCCAAGGGGGACAGGGGGCAGGAGAGACCCAGTACTTC.

The chain is built from TRBV11-2 and TRBJ1-1; TRBD1 agrees at 7 bases. This CDR3 has 18 residues. Germline values: CDR1 SGHAT, CDR2 FQNNGV. The ends lost 0 bases at V and 3 bases at J; junction bases unmatched: 13. DNA of the CDR3: TGTGCCAGCAGCTTAGATCGTGGCAGGGGGGTTAGAGACACTGAAGCTTTCTTT. This translates into CASSLDRGRGVRDTEAFF.

The chain is built from TRBV2 and TRBJ2-2; 14 bases agree with TRBD2. CDR3 length: 17 residues. V dropped 6 bases and J dropped 9; count of bases not matched to a gene: 12. The V gene's germline CDR1 is SNHLY and CDR2 FYNNEI. This CDR3 is CASSGGTSGGELRELFF. CDR3 sequence (DNA): TGTGCCAGCAGCGGGGGGACTAGCGGGGGTGAGCTCAGGGAGCTGTTTTTT.